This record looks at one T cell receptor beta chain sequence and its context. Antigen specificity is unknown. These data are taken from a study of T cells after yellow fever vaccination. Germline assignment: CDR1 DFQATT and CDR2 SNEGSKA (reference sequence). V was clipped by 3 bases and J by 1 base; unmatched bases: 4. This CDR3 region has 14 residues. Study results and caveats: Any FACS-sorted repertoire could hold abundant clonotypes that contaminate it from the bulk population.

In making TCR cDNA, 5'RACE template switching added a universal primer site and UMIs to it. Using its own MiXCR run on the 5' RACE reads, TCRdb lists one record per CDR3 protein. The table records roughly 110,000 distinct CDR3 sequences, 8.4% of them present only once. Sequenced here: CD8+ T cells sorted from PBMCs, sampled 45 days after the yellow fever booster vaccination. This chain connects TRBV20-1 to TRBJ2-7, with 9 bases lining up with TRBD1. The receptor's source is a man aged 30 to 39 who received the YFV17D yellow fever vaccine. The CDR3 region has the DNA TGCAGTGCTAGGACCGGGACAGGGTCCTACGAGCAGTACTTC. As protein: CSARTGTGSYEQYF.